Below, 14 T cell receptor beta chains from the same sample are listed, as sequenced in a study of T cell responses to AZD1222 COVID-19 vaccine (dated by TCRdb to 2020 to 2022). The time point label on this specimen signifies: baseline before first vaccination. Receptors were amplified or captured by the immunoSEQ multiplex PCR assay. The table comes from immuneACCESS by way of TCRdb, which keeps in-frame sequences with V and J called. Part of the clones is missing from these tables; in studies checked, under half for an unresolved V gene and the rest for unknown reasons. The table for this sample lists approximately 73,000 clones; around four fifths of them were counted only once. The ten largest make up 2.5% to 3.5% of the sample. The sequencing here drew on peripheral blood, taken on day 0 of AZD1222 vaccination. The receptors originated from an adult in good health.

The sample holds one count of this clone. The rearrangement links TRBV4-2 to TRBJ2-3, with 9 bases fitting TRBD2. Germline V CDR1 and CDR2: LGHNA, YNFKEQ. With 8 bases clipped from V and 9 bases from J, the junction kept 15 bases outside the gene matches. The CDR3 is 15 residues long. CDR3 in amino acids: CASRPPRGGAGTQYF. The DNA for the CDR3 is TGTGCCAGCCGCCCCCCCCGCGGGGGGGCCGGAACGCAGTATTTT.

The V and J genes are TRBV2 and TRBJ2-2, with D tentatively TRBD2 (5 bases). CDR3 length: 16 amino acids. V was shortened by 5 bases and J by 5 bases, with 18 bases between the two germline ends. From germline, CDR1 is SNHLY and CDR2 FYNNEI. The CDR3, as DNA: TGTGCCAGCAGTCTCTCCAACCCGGGGAGAACCGGGGAGCTGTTTTTT. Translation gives CASSLSNPGRTGELFF.

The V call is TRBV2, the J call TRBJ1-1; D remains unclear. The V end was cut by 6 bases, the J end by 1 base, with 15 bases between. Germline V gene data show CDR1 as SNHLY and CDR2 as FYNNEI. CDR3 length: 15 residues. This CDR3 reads CASRFGSTKNTEAFF. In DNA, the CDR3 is TGTGCCAGCAGGTTTGGGTCGACAAAGAACACTGAAGCTTTCTTT. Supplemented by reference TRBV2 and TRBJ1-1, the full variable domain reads EPEVTQTPSHQVTQMGQEVILRCVPISNHLYFYWYRQILGQKVEFLVSFYNNEISEKSEIFDDQFSVERPDGSNFTLKIRSTKLEDSAMYFCASRFGSTKNTEAFFGQGTRLTVV.

DNA for the CDR3: TGTGCCAGCTCACTGTTGGAGACTAGCGGGGGGACCACAGATACGCAGTATTTT. It is translated as CASSLLETSGGTTDTQYF. This sequence joins TRBV18 and TRBJ2-3; 13 bases match TRBD2. Per germline, CDR1 KGHSH and CDR2 LQKENI. The V and J ends lost 4 bases and 2 bases, in that order; junction bases with no gene match: 9. The CDR3 consists of 18 residues.

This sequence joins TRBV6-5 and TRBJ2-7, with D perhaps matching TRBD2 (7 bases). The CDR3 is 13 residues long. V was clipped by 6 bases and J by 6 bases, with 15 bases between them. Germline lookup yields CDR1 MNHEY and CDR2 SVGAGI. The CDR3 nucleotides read TGTGCCAGCAGAGAGAGGGGGGGAGGCGAGCAGTACTTC. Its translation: CASRERGGGEQYF.

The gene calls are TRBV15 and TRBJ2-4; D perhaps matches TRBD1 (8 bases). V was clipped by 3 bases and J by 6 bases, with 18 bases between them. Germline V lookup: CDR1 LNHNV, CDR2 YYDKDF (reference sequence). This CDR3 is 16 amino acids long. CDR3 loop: CATSRGGQGGGNIQYF. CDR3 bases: TGTGCCACCAGCAGGGGAGGACAGGGAGGGGGAAACATTCAGTACTTC.

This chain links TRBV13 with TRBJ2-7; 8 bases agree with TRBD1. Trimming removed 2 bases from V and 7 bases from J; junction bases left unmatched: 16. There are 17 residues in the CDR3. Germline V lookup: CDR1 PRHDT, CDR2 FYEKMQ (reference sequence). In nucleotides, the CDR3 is TGTGCCAGCAGCTTATTACTTCCGGGACAGGCCCTTTTAGAGCAGTACTTC. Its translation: CASSLLLPGQALLEQYF.

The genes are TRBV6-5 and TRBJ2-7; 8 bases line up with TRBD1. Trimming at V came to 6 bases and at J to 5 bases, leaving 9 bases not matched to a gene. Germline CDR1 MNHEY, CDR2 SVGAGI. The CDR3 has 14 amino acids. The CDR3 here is CASRSTGVRDEQYF. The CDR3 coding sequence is TGTGCCAGCAGGTCGACAGGGGTTCGCGACGAGCAGTACTTC.

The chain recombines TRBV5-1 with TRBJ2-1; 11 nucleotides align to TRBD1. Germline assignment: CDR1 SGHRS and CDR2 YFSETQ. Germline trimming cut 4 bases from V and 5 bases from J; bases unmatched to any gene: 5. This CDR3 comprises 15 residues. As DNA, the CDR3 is TGCGCCAGCAGCCAGGACAGGGGGCTGGACAATGAGCAGTTCTTC. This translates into CASSQDRGLDNEQFF.

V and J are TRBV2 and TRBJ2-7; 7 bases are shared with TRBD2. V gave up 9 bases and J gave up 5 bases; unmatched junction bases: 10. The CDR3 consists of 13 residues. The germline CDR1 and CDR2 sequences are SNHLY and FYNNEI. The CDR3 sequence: CARAGLGYDEQYF. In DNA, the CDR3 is TGTGCCAGGGCTGGACTAGGATACGACGAGCAGTACTTC.

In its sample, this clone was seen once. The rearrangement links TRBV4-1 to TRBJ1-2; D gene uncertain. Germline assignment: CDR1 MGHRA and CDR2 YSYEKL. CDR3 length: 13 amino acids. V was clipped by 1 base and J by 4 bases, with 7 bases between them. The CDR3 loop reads CASSQGVLYGYTF. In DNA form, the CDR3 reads TGCGCCAGCAGCCAAGGCGTTCTCTATGGCTACACCTTC.

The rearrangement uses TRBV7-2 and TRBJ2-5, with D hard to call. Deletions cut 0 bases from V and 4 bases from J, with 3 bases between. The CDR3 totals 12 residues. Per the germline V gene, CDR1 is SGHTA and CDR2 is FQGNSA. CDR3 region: CASSLAGETQYF. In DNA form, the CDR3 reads TGTGCCAGCAGCTTAGCTGGAGAGACCCAGTACTTC.

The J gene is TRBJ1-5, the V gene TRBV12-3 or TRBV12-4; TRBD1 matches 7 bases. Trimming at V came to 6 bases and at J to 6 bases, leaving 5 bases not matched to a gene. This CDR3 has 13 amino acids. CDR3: CASSPGGFQPQHF. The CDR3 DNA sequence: TGTGCCAGCAGCCCAGGGGGGTTTCAGCCCCAGCATTTT.

DNA of the CDR3: TGCGCCAGCAGCCAAGAACATCGGATTCAGCCCCAGCATTTT. Encoded protein: CASSQEHRIQPQHF. The rearrangement joins TRBV4-3 to TRBJ1-5; no clear D. Germline values: CDR1 LGHNA, CDR2 YSLEER. The germline V and J ends were trimmed by 0 bases and 6 bases, with 9 bases remaining between them. The CDR3 consists of 14 residues.